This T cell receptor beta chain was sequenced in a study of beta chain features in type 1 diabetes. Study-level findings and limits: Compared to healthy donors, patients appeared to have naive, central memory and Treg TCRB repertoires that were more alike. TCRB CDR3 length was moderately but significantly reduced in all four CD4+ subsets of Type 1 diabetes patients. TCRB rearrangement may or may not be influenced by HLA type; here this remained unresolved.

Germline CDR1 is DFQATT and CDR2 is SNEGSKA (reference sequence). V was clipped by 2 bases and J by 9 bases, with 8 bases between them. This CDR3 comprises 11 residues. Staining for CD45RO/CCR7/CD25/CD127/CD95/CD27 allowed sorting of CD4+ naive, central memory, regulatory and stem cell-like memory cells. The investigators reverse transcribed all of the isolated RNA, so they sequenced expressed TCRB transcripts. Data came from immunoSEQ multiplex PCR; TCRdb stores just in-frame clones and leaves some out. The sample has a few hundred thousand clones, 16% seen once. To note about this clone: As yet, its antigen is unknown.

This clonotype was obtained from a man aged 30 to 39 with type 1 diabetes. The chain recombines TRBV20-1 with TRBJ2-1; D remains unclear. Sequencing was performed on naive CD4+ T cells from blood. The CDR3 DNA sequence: TGCAGTGCTAGATGGGTCCCTGAGCAGTTCTTC. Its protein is CSARWVPEQFF.